What follows are 9 T cell receptor beta chains derived from one specimen sequenced in a study of cytomegalovirus exposure and HLA in healthy donors. PCR primers comprised 60 Vbeta and 13 Jbeta primers. Sequencing was performed with immunoSEQ multiplex PCR; in TCRdb, only in-frame clones are kept and a portion is missing. The data contain tens of thousands of clones, approximately 61% of them singletons. Sequences were obtained from PBMCs. The source of these receptors is a woman aged 45-59 years in good health and CMV-seropositive.

V gene TRBV4-1 combines with J gene TRBJ2-1, with D tentatively TRBD1 (5 bases). The V and J ends lost 1 base and 10 bases respectively, with 8 bases between them. Germline CDR1 and CDR2: MGHRA and YSYEKL. The CDR3 sequence is 12 residues long. Here the CDR3 reads CASSQVRQEQFF. DNA of the CDR3: TGCGCCAGCAGCCAAGTTAGACAGGAGCAGTTCTTC.

The chain uses TRBV5-4 and TRBJ1-1, with D possibly being TRBD1 (5 bases). Germline V gene sequence: CDR1 SGHNT, CDR2 YYREEE (reference sequence). The CDR3 spans 15 residues. Between the trimmed V and J ends, which lost 2 bases and 4 bases, there was a span of 15 bases. CDR3 sequence (DNA): TGTGCCAGCAGCTTTTTTAACAGGCCGGGCACTGAAGCTTTCTTT. The encoded protein is CASSFFNRPGTEAFF.

This chain links TRBV9 with TRBJ1-1; 8 positions match TRBD1. Germline V CDR1 and CDR2: SGDLS, YYNGEE. V lost 0 bases to trimming and J lost 6 bases; unmatched junction nucleotides: 7. This CDR3 has 15 residues. The chain's CDR3 is CASSVAATGVSEAFF. In DNA form, the CDR3 reads TGTGCCAGCAGCGTAGCGGCGACAGGGGTATCTGAAGCTTTCTTT.

This rearrangement joins TRBV7-9 to TRBJ2-7; D tentatively fits TRBD1 or TRBD2 (6 bases each). The length of the CDR3 is 12 residues. Per germline, CDR1 SEHNR and CDR2 FQNEAQ (reference sequence). The CDR3: CSSSLGGGEQYV. The CDR3 DNA sequence: TGTTCCAGCAGCTTAGGAGGGGGCGAGCAGTACGTC.

This clone has more than one count but fewer than ten. This sequence joins TRBV30 and TRBJ1-1; maybe TRBD1 (5 bases). CDR1 GTSNPN and CDR2 SVGIG come from the germline V gene (reference sequence). The CDR3 is 17 residues long. V dropped 4 bases and J dropped 0 bases, with 21 bases sitting between them. The CDR3 DNA sequence: TGTGCCTGGATCCCAAAAGACGGCGGGGGGTTGAACACTGAAGCTTTCTTT. It specifies CAWIPKDGGGLNTEAFF.

This clone was observed a few times. The V call is TRBV12-5, the J call TRBJ1-2, with 7 bases fitting TRBD1. After removal of 1 base from V and 7 bases from J, the junction contained 3 bases not matched to a gene. This CDR3 contains 13 residues. Germline V gene sequence: CDR1 LGHNT, CDR2 FRNRAP. CDR3 loop: CASGLGTGRGYTF. The CDR3 nucleotides read TGTGCTAGTGGTTTGGGGACAGGTCGTGGCTACACCTTC.

The rearrangement joins TRBV13 to TRBJ2-3, with TRBD2 matching 8 bases. In germline, CDR1 is PRHDT, CDR2 FYEKMQ (reference sequence). The J segment lost 0 bases and the V segment lost 1 base, leaving 6 bases of the junction unmatched. The CDR3 consists of 17 residues. In DNA, the CDR3 is TGTGCCAGCAGCTTAGTCCCGGGGGGGATTAGCACAGATACGCAGTATTTT. The encoded protein is CASSLVPGGISTDTQYF.

This clone was counted a few times. The chain recombines TRBV6-1 with TRBJ2-5; D perhaps matches TRBD1 (6 bases). This CDR3 has 14 residues. CDR1 and CDR2 from the germline V gene are MNHNS and SASEGT. Trimming stripped 5 bases from V and 5 bases from J, with 15 bases between. The CDR3 DNA reads as TGTGCCAGCAGTCCCTTGAGCACAGGGGAGACCCAGTACTTC. It is translated as CASSPLSTGETQYF.

V is TRBV19 and J is TRBJ1-2; TRBD1 is a possible D gene (6 bases). Germline values: CDR1 LNHDA, CDR2 SQIVND (reference sequence). V shed 3 bases and J shed 3 bases, with 8 bases lying between them. The CDR3 has 13 residues. This CDR3 reads CASSITGYYGYTF. Here the CDR3 DNA reads TGTGCCAGTAGTATTACAGGGTACTATGGCTACACCTTC.